This T cell receptor beta chain was observed in a study of tumor and adjacent non-tumor tissue in lung cancer. Study as a whole: Stage I to III disease affected roughly 10 men and 5 women aged about 31 to 76.

A modified ARM-PCR protocol with three rounds of nested PCR amplified TCRbeta. TCRdb fed the multiplex PCR reads into MiXCR, producing one record per CDR3 protein. The repertoire holds 68,000 or so distinct CDR3 sequences, just under 60% seen once, with 20% to 25% in the top ten. This sample's RNA came from whole unsorted tissue. Donors were chemotherapy-naive, newly diagnosed lung cancer surgical patients in China, August–late 2014. The study, taken as a whole, reports: Top 100 clones took a larger repertoire share in normal lung. Compared with tumor, normal lung showed significantly lower TCR diversity.

Germline loops: CDR1 MDHEN, CDR2 SYDVKM. The CDR3 length is 14 residues. As regards this clonotype: Its antigen is not known. One end of the junction does not line up with germline, which may come from a read error.

This clonotype was obtained from a man in his forties or fifties with non-small cell lung cancer. The chain uses TRBV28 and TRBJ2-7; D is possibly TRBD1 or TRBD2 (7 bases each). The sequenced sample consisted of lung tumor tissue. This chain's CDR3 is CACSLYRGGYEQYF. The DNA of the CDR3 is TGTGCCTGCAGTTTATACAGGGGAGGGTACGAGCAGTACTTC.